What follows are 30 T cell receptor beta chains derived from one specimen sequenced in a study of CD8+ T cells in alopecia areata. Those with alopecia areata gave lesional scalp punch biopsies and peripheral blood. Sequencing templates came from extracted RNA that was reverse transcribed into cDNA. Produced via immunoSEQ multiplex PCR; TCRdb's table is partial and in-frame only. The data contain 15,000 to 16,000 clones, 50% to 75% of them seen just once; the ten biggest clones take up roughly an eighth. Sequencing input: skin. All receptors derive from a human donor with alopecia areata.

The rearrangement joins TRBV10-3 to TRBJ1-6; 7 positions match TRBD1. Germline-derived CDR1 and CDR2 are ENHRY and SYGVKD. Trimming took 7 bases from V and 9 from J; bases not matched to a gene: 12. The CDR3 is 15 residues long. CDR3 DNA sequence: TGTGCCATCAACCCGACAGGGATAGAAGGTTCACCCCTCCACTTT. It translates to CAINPTGIEGSPLHF.

The chain employs TRBV7-8 and TRBJ2-7; TRBD2 matches 9 bases. The V and J ends lost 0 bases and 2 bases, in that order; junction bases with no gene match: 5. The CDR3 is 16 amino acids. CDR1 and CDR2 from the germline V gene are SGHVS and FQNEAQ. CDR3 sequence: CASSLADEREAYEQYF. The CDR3 nucleotides are TGTGCCAGCAGCTTAGCGGACGAGCGGGAGGCCTACGAGCAGTACTTC.

The V call is TRBV2, the J call TRBJ2-1; TRBD1 matches 7 bases. The junction had 5 bases not matched to a gene; V was cut back by 6 bases and J by 9 bases. Germline loops: CDR1 SNHLY, CDR2 FYNNEI. The CDR3 is 12 residues long. For the CDR3, the DNA is TGTGCCAGCAGAGAAACAGGGGTTGAGCAGTTCTTC. Its protein is CASRETGVEQFF.

A word on this clone: One junction end disagrees with the germline gene, perhaps due to a read error. V is TRBV14 and J is TRBJ2-7; 8 bases agree with TRBD2. The CDR3 consists of 13 residues. Germline V CDR1 and CDR2: SGHDN, FVKESK. The CDR3 spells CASSQDLGLGLHF. CDR3 sequence (DNA): TGTGCCAGCAGCCAAGATTTGGGACTAGGGTTGCACTTC.

The chain recombines TRBV6-6 with TRBJ2-6, with 8 positions matching TRBD2. The CDR3 runs 15 residues. V trimming: 6 bases; J trimming: 2 bases; junction bases outside the gene matches: 3. Germline V lookup: CDR1 MNHNY, CDR2 SVGAGI (reference sequence). CDR3 protein: CASSGRAAGANVLTF. Here the CDR3 DNA reads TGTGCCAGCAGCGGGAGGGCGGCTGGGGCCAACGTCCTGACTTTC.

The chain couples TRBV5-1 to TRBJ2-1; a possible D gene is TRBD2 (6 bases). The CDR3 runs to 16 residues. The germline V gene has CDR1 SGHRS and CDR2 YFSETQ. Between the trimmed V and J ends, which lost 3 bases and 4 bases, there was a span of 17 bases. This CDR3 is CASSWARGPEYNEQFF. The CDR3 coding sequence is TGCGCCAGCAGCTGGGCGCGGGGCCCCGAATACAATGAGCAGTTCTTC.

The CDR3, as DNA: TGTGCCAGCAGCCAATGGACAGGGGCTAACAATGAGCAGTTCTTC. Translating it yields CASSQWTGANNEQFF. This sequence joins TRBV14 and TRBJ2-1, with 9 nucleotides matching TRBD1. The junction had 4 bases not matched to a gene; V was cut back by 2 bases and J by 5 bases. Per the germline V gene, CDR1 is SGHDN and CDR2 is FVKESK. The CDR3 length is 15 residues.

This clone came up a few times. This chain uses TRBV7-4 with TRBJ1-2; D not certain. The ends were cut back, 5 bases at V and 8 bases at J, with 15 bases in the middle. Germline values: CDR1 SGHVT, CDR2 SQSDAQ. CDR3 length: 13 residues. CDR3 residues: CASSDPGGMGYTF. The CDR3 nucleotides read TGTGCCAGCAGCGACCCTGGAGGAATGGGCTACACCTTC. The full variable domain, completed using reference TRBV7-4 and TRBJ1-2, is GAGVSQSPRYKVAKRGRDVALRCDSISGHVTLYWYRQTLGQGSEVLTYSQSDAQRDKSGRPSGRFSAERPERSVSTLKIQRTEQGDSAVYLCASSDPGGMGYTFGSGTRLTVV.

The rearrangement links TRBV7-3 to TRBJ2-7; D is possibly TRBD1 (5 bases). The CDR3 is 13 amino acids. V gave up 5 bases and J gave up 7 bases, with 15 bases separating them. Germline loops: CDR1 SGHTA, CDR2 FQGTGA. The CDR3 protein is CASSPEGAGEQYF. The DNA for the CDR3 is TGTGCCAGCAGCCCGGAAGGGGCCGGGGAGCAGTACTTC.

This rearrangement joins TRBV6-1 to TRBJ2-3; 9 positions agree with TRBD2. This CDR3 has 15 residues. From germline, CDR1 is MNHNS and CDR2 SASEGT. Unmatched junction bases numbered 1, after V lost 3 bases and J lost 0 bases. The CDR3 region is CASSDLAGSTDTQYF. In DNA, the CDR3 is TGTGCCAGCAGTGACCTAGCGGGGAGCACAGATACGCAGTATTTT.

V and J are TRBV7-9 and TRBJ2-1; TRBD2 aligns across 12 bases. This CDR3 has 17 residues. The V segment lost 5 bases and the J segment 5 bases; nucleotides outside the gene matches: 10. In germline, CDR1 is SEHNR, CDR2 FQNEAQ (reference sequence). The CDR3 coding sequence is TGTGCCAGCAGCCCGGCAGGCCTAGCGGGGGGGAACAATGAGCAGTTCTTC. Protein sequence: CASSPAGLAGGNNEQFF.

This clone was observed a single time. The chain uses TRBV5-1 and TRBJ1-2; D remains unclear. V lost 0 bases and J lost 0, with 12 bases in between. CDR3 length: 16 amino acids. In germline, CDR1 is SGHRS, CDR2 YFSETQ. CDR3 DNA: TGCGCCAGCAGCTTGGGGCCAGGTACGGCTAACTATGGCTACACCTTC. This sequence encodes CASSLGPGTANYGYTF. The variable domain in full, with the rest retrieved from reference TRBV5-1 and TRBJ1-2, is KAGVTQTPRYLIKTRGQQVTLSCSPISGHRSVSWYQQTPGQGLQFLFEYFSETQRNKGNFPGRFSGRQFSNSRSEMNVSTLELGDSALYLCASSLGPGTANYGYTFGSGTRLTVV.

There are a few counts of this clone. The rearrangement uses TRBV5-4 and TRBJ1-1; no clear D gene. V dropped 4 bases and J dropped 5 bases, with 12 bases sitting between them. Germline assignment: CDR1 SGHNT and CDR2 YYREEE (reference sequence). The CDR3 extends over 13 amino acids. The CDR3 bases are TGTGCCAGCAGCCCGTCGACGAGGACTGAAGCTTTCTTT. It yields the protein CASSPSTRTEAFF.

The table lists this clone with a few counts. A read error may account for a junction end that differs from germline. This sequence joins TRBV5-1 and TRBJ2-1; 8 bases agree with TRBD1. Per germline, CDR1 SGHRS and CDR2 YFSETQ. The CDR3 has 19 amino acids. CDR3 loop: CASSLDRQGALVRYNEQFF. The CDR3, as DNA: TGCGCCAGCAGTTTGGATCGGCAGGGGGCACTAGTTAGGTACAATGAGCAGTTCTTC.

The chain recombines TRBV7-3 with TRBJ2-1; 9 bases line up with TRBD2. V lost 6 bases, J lost 5 bases, and 8 bases stayed unmatched. Germline values: CDR1 SGHTA, CDR2 FQGTGA. There are 15 residues in the CDR3. The CDR3 nucleotides are TGTGCCAGCAGTCGTAGCGGGAGACAAAACAATGAGCAGTTCTTC. Amino acids: CASSRSGRQNNEQFF.

The V and J genes are TRBV19 and TRBJ1-6; TRBD1 matches 7 bases. This CDR3 region has 18 residues. CDR1 LNHDA and CDR2 SQIVND come from the germline V gene (reference sequence). Trimming at V came to 5 bases and at J to 3 bases, leaving 13 bases not matched to a gene. CDR3 residues: CASSASGTAFNYNSPLHF. The DNA for the CDR3 is TGTGCCAGTAGTGCGTCCGGGACAGCCTTCAACTATAATTCACCCCTCCACTTT.

This rearrangement joins TRBV18 to TRBJ1-4; a possible D gene is TRBD1 (6 bases). V lost 5 bases and J 7 bases, leaving 14 bases between the germline ends. CDR1 and CDR2 (germline): KGHSH, LQKENI. The CDR3 has 14 amino acids. The CDR3 spells CASSSGALVEKLFF. Here the CDR3 DNA reads TGTGCCAGCTCATCAGGGGCATTGGTTGAAAAACTGTTTTTT.

This sequence joins TRBV13 and TRBJ1-1, with a tentative D call TRBD1 (6 bases). V was pared by 2 bases and J by 14 bases, with 12 bases between. This CDR3 region has 11 residues. The germline gives CDR1 PRHDT, CDR2 FYEKMQ (reference sequence). The CDR3 loop reads CASSLLTGQFF. CDR3 in DNA: TGTGCCAGCAGCTTACTTACAGGGCAGTTCTTT.

The gene calls are TRBV18 and TRBJ2-7, with D perhaps TRBD2 (6 bases). CDR1 is KGHSH and CDR2 is LQKENI in the germline V gene. Trimming removed 2 bases at V and 5 bases at J, with 10 bases between. The CDR3 runs to 13 residues. CDR3 protein: CASSPRRGDEQYF. Written as DNA, the CDR3 is TGTGCCAGCTCACCAAGGAGGGGCGACGAGCAGTACTTC.

This clone occurred a few times. The chain joins TRBV5-1 to TRBJ2-5, with D unresolved. The germline V gene encodes CDR1 SGHRS and CDR2 YFSETQ. The V gene lost 2 bases and the J gene lost 4 bases, with 6 bases spanning the gap. CDR3 size: 12 residues. The CDR3 reads CASSFLGETQYF. CDR3 nucleotide sequence: TGCGCCAGCAGCTTTTTGGGAGAGACCCAGTACTTC.

This clone was observed a single time. The chain joins TRBV19 to TRBJ1-1, with D maybe TRBD1 (5 bases). The V end lost 3 bases, the J end lost 3 bases, and 11 bases lay between the germline ends. The CDR3 spans 14 residues. From germline, CDR1 is LNHDA and CDR2 SQIVND (reference sequence). The CDR3 loop is CASSMPGADTEAFF. DNA for the CDR3: TGTGCCAGTAGTATGCCTGGGGCGGACACTGAAGCTTTCTTT.

This clone turned up a few times. The junction departs from the called germline gene at one end, perhaps through a read error. The V gene is TRBV6-6, the J gene TRBJ2-1; 8 nucleotides align to TRBD1. CDR1 is MNHNY and CDR2 is SVGAGI in the germline V gene (reference sequence). The CDR3 is made up of 16 amino acids. The CDR3 DNA reads TGTGCCAGCAGTGACTCAGGGGGCTACTACTACAATGAGCAGTTCTTC. Protein sequence: CASSDSGGYYYNEQFF.

V gene TRBV30 combines with J gene TRBJ2-6; D gene ambiguous. CDR3 length equals 13 residues. Trimming took 3 bases from V and 2 from J, leaving 5 bases between them. Germline V gene sequence: CDR1 GTSNPN, CDR2 SVGIG (reference sequence). CDR3 in amino acids: CAWRNPGANVLTF. Here the CDR3 DNA reads TGTGCCTGGAGGAATCCTGGGGCCAACGTCCTGACTTTC. Full variable domain (rest looked up from reference TRBV30 and TRBJ2-6): SQTIHQWPATLVQPVGSPLSLECTVEGTSNPNLYWYRQAAGRGLQLLFYSVGIGQISSEVPQNLSASRPQDRQFILSSKKLLLSDSGFYLCAWRNPGANVLTFGAGSRLTVL.

This clone has only a few counts. This chain joins TRBV28 and TRBJ2-7; 7 bases are a match to TRBD2. The germline V gene encodes CDR1 MDHEN and CDR2 SYDVKM. The V segment lost 5 bases and the J segment 6 bases; nucleotides outside the gene matches: 4. CDR3 size: 12 residues. Here the CDR3 reads CASSVSSGEQYF. CDR3 in DNA: TGTGCCAGCAGTGTTTCTAGCGGCGAGCAGTACTTC.

The CDR3 region is CASSSYTTPMNTEAFF. CDR3 coding DNA: TGTGCCAGCAGTTCGTACACCACCCCCATGAACACTGAAGCTTTCTTT. The rearrangement joins TRBV27 to TRBJ1-1; D not certain. Germline CDR1 and CDR2: MNHEY and SMNVEV (reference sequence). Trimming stripped 4 bases from V and 0 bases from J, with 15 bases between. This CDR3 has 16 residues.

This clone was seen just once. The chain carries TRBV27 and TRBJ1-3; a weak D match, TRBD1 (5 bases). Germline V gene sequence: CDR1 MNHEY, CDR2 SMNVEV (reference sequence). The CDR3 covers 17 residues. V was pared by 2 bases and J by 4 bases, with 18 bases between. CDR3 in DNA: TGTGCCAGCAGTTTAACCCCGGGACTACTAGGAGGAAACACCATATATTTT. As protein: CASSLTPGLLGGNTIYF.

The rearrangement uses TRBV7-8 and TRBJ2-7, with D perhaps matching TRBD2 (6 bases). The germline V and J ends were trimmed by 7 bases and 2 bases, with 15 bases remaining between them. CDR1 is SGHVS, CDR2 FQNEAQ, per germline. The CDR3 covers 14 residues. CDR3 sequence: CASNSRRDPYEQYF. CDR3 nucleotides: TGTGCCAGCAATAGTAGGCGGGACCCCTACGAGCAGTACTTC.

This clone appeared once. The chain employs TRBV6-6 and TRBJ1-5; D gene ambiguous. V was trimmed by 4 bases and J by 4 bases, leaving 8 bases between them. The CDR3 contains 13 residues. The germline V gene has CDR1 MNHNY and CDR2 SVGAGI (reference sequence). The CDR3 DNA reads TGTGCCAGCAGTTTGGGTCAGAATCAGCCCCAGCATTTT. Encoded protein: CASSLGQNQPQHF.

The gene calls are TRBV28 and TRBJ2-7; 12 nucleotides match TRBD2. The V gene's germline CDR1 is MDHEN and CDR2 SYDVKM. The CDR3 has 15 residues. V shed 5 bases and J 6 bases; nucleotides not matched to a gene: 8. CDR3 sequence (DNA): TGTGCCAGCAGTGCGTTGACTAGCGGGAGTGGCGAGCAGTACTTC. Its translation is CASSALTSGSGEQYF.

This clone was detected a few times. The chain combines TRBV28 with TRBJ1-3; a weak D match, TRBD1 (6 bases). CDR3 length: 17 residues. With 6 bases removed from V and 1 base from J, the gap between germline ends came to 19 bases. Germline V CDR1 and CDR2: MDHEN, SYDVKM. As DNA, the CDR3 is TGTGCCAGCAGCCCTCGAGCCCAGGGGCCGTCTGGAAACACCATATATTTT. This sequence encodes CASSPRAQGPSGNTIYF.